Listed here is a single TCR beta chain. Data came from immunoSEQ multiplex PCR; TCRdb stores just in-frame clones and leaves some out. The sample holds about 170,000 clones; less than 80% are singletons and the top ten take around 17%. The sample is drawn from a study of blood T cell repertoires in COVID-19. Study context: Sites in the United States, Italy and Spain provided acute and convalescent COVID-19 samples. In each case, the material was cDNA or gDNA derived from T cells, B-cell-depleted T cells, or PBMCs.

This CDR3 comprises 14 residues. V shed 2 bases and J 1 base; nucleotides not matched to a gene: 1. Germline V gene lookup returns CDR1 ENHRY and CDR2 SYGVKD. This study enrolled people aged about 18 to 100 from 20 to 25 US geographic areas. Participants reported their clinical history, and cohort assignment relied on those reports. Input material: PBMCs or T cells enriched from blood (not recorded which). This clonotype was obtained from a woman between 65 and 79 years old in a cohort exposed to, infected with or recovered from COVID-19 (not recorded which). The rearrangement links TRBV10-3 to TRBJ1-2, with 7 bases matching TRBD1. For the CDR3, the DNA is TGTGCCATCAGTGAGGACAGGGATAACTATGGCTACACCTTC. Residues: CAISEDRDNYGYTF.